This T cell receptor beta chain stems from a study of cytomegalovirus exposure and HLA in healthy donors. Study-wide points: Cytomegalovirus-associated TCR beta chains were listed, numbering more than 150. In a later analysis, a missense DCLRE1C variant was linked to TCR beta V- and J-gene trimming.

60 Vbeta and 13 Jbeta primers were used in PCR. The method was immunoSEQ multiplex PCR; TCRdb's version includes in-frame clones alone and lacks a portion of them. The table has around 100,000 clones, 10% seen once; the top ten hold under 6.5%. This clone has more than one count but fewer than ten. Its antigen remains unidentified. V was cut by 5 bases and J by 0 bases, with 11 bases left in between. Germline V gene sequence: CDR1 LNHNV, CDR2 YYDKDF (reference sequence). The CDR3 totals 15 residues. This clonotype originated in a man aged 35 to 55 in good health and CMV-seropositive. The chain carries TRBV15 and TRBJ2-1; weak D call: TRBD1 (6 bases). Sequenced material: PBMCs. CDR3 nucleotides: TGTGCCACCAGCTCCGGACAGAGCTCCTACAATGAGCAGTTCTTC. Its translation: CATSSGQSSYNEQFF. The whole variable domain, remainder taken from reference TRBV15 and TRBJ2-1, is DAMVIQNPRYQVTQFGKPVTLSCSQTLNHNVMYWYQQKSSQAPKLLFHYYDKDFNNEADTPDNFQSRRPNTSFCFLDIRSPGLGDTAMYLCATSSGQSSYNEQFFGPGTRLTVL.